These 27 T cell receptor beta chains came from one sample sequenced in a study of blood T cell repertoires in COVID-19. Sequencing used immunoSEQ multiplex PCR; TCRdb keeps in-frame clones, though not all of them. The sample lists around 250,000 clones; about 89% were seen once. Material for sequencing was peripheral blood. Every receptor here comes from a woman in her forties who had recovered from COVID-19.

The CDR3 bases are TGTGCCTGTAAACAGGGCTATGGCTACACCTTC. Amino acid sequence: CACKQGYGYTF. The rearrangement links TRBV30 to TRBJ1-2; a possible D gene is TRBD1 (6 bases). The CDR3 totals 11 residues. V gave up 6 bases and J gave up 4 bases, with 9 bases separating them. Germline CDR1 reads GTSNPN; CDR2 reads SVGIG (reference sequence). The complete variable domain, with remaining parts taken from reference TRBV30 and TRBJ1-2, reads SQTIHQWPATLVQPVGSPLSLECTVEGTSNPNLYWYRQAAGRGLQLLFYSVGIGQISSEVPQNLSASRPQDRQFILSSKKLLLSDSGFYLCACKQGYGYTFGSGTRLTVV.

A remark on this clone: The junction differs from germline at one of its ends, possibly a read error. The chain recombines TRBV7-2 with TRBJ2-1; TRBD1 matches 9 bases. The CDR3 loop spans 15 amino acids. Germline CDR1 and CDR2: SGHTA and FQGNSA. The chain's CDR3 is CASSIGQGPYNEQFF. For the CDR3, the DNA is TGTGCCAGCAGCATAGGACAGGGGCCCTACAATGAACAGTTCTTC. The variable domain in full, with the rest retrieved from reference TRBV7-2 and TRBJ2-1, is GAGVSQSPSNKVTEKGKDVELRCDPISGHTALYWYRQSLGQGLEFLIYFQGNSAPDKSGLPSDRFSAERTGGSVSTLTIQRTQQEDSAVYLCASSIGQGPYNEQFFGPGTRLTVL.

This chain connects TRBV7-2 to TRBJ2-4, with 10 positions matching TRBD2. The length of the CDR3 is 17 residues. J was trimmed by 2 bases and V by 4 bases; bases with no gene match: 8. Per germline, CDR1 SGHTA and CDR2 FQGNSA. The CDR3 DNA is TGTGCCAGCAGCTCAACCGGGACTAGCGCTACCAAAAACATTCAGTACTTC. Translated, it gives CASSSTGTSATKNIQYF.

The chain is built from TRBV6-6 and TRBJ1-1, with 8 bases lining up with TRBD1. Germline CDR1 is MNHNY and CDR2 is SVGAGI (reference sequence). V was clipped by 6 bases and J by 4 bases; unmatched bases: 10. The CDR3 is 15 residues long. The CDR3 loop is CASRPGQVMSTEAFF. The CDR3 nucleotides are TGTGCCAGCAGACCGGGACAGGTTATGAGCACTGAAGCTTTCTTT.

This clone was found once. The chain recombines TRBV6-5 with TRBJ2-1; the D gene is possibly TRBD2 (5 bases). CDR3 size: 14 residues. V lost 5 bases and J 0 bases, leaving 8 bases between the germline ends. Per the germline V gene, CDR1 is MNHEY and CDR2 is SVGAGI. The CDR3 DNA reads TGTGCCAGCAGTCTAGCCTACTCCTACAATGAGCAGTTCTTC. It translates to CASSLAYSYNEQFF.

The J gene is TRBJ2-3, the V gene TRBV7-9; tentatively, D is TRBD2 (6 bases). The CDR3 loop spans 17 amino acids. Germline V lookup: CDR1 SEHNR, CDR2 FQNEAQ (reference sequence). Trimming shortened V by 4 bases and J by 5 bases, and 22 bases separated the two germline ends. The CDR3 DNA sequence: TGTGCCAGCAGCTCTCTCTTGGCGGGAAGGGGCAAAGATACGCAGTATTTT. Protein: CASSSLLAGRGKDTQYF.

This rearrangement joins TRBV7-3 to TRBJ2-1; tentative D call: TRBD2 (5 bases). The V gene lost 0 bases and the J gene lost 5 bases, with 8 bases spanning the gap. CDR1 is SGHTA, CDR2 FQGTGA, per germline. The CDR3 extends over 14 amino acids. In DNA, the CDR3 is TGTGCCAGCAGCTTAACGGGGAGTCACAATGAGCAGTTCTTC. As protein: CASSLTGSHNEQFF.

This clone occurred a few times. The V gene is TRBV3-1 (or the pseudogene TRBV3-2), the J gene TRBJ1-1; D remains unclear. This CDR3 region has 11 residues. Germline loops: CDR1 LGHDT, CDR2 YNNKEL (reference sequence). The ends were cut back, 7 bases at V and 2 bases at J, with 5 bases in the middle. CDR3 DNA sequence: TGTGCCAGCACGACAAACACTGAAGCTTTCTTT. Its translation: CASTTNTEAFF.

The V call is TRBV6-1, the J call TRBJ1-6, with 9 bases lining up with TRBD1. The germline V gene encodes CDR1 MNHNS and CDR2 SASEGT. Germline trimming cut 3 bases from V and 9 bases from J; bases unmatched to any gene: 6. The CDR3 has 15 amino acids. The CDR3 protein is CASSDTGGAGSPLHF. The CDR3, as DNA: TGTGCCAGCAGTGACACAGGGGGCGCAGGTTCACCCCTCCACTTT.

This chain links TRBV28 with TRBJ2-7, with D possibly being TRBD2 (6 bases). Germline V gene sequence: CDR1 MDHEN, CDR2 SYDVKM. There are 13 residues in the CDR3. The V and J ends lost 8 bases and 5 bases respectively, with 16 bases between them. CDR3 residues: CASLEGRSHEQYF. The CDR3 coding sequence is TGTGCCAGCCTGGAGGGAAGGTCCCACGAGCAGTACTTC. Full variable domain (outside the CDR3, taken from reference TRBV28 and TRBJ2-7): DVKVTQSSRYLVKRTGEKVFLECVQDMDHENMFWYRQDPGLGLRLIYFSYDVKMKEKGDIPEGYSVSREKKERFSLILESASTNQTSMYLCASLEGRSHEQYFGPGTRLTVT.

DNA of the CDR3: TGTGCCAGCAGCACACAGGGGGCTGGGACAGATACGCAGTATTTT. It is translated as CASSTQGAGTDTQYF. The chain carries TRBV2 and TRBJ2-3, with TRBD1 matching over 9 bases. CDR3 length: 15 amino acids. V was pared by 6 bases and J by 3 bases, with 7 bases of the junction left unmatched. Germline-derived CDR1 and CDR2 are SNHLY and FYNNEI.

The chain combines TRBV24-1 with TRBJ1-5; possibly TRBD1 for D (6 bases). The CDR3 covers 12 residues. The V and J ends lost 9 bases and 5 bases respectively, with 10 bases between them. In germline, CDR1 is KGHDR, CDR2 SFDVKD. The CDR3 DNA reads as TGTGCCACCGGGGGGGGGCATCAGCCCCAGCATTTT. Protein sequence: CATGGGHQPQHF.

The V and J genes are TRBV5-1 and TRBJ2-7, with TRBD2 as a possible D gene (6 bases). Trimming pared 4 bases from V and 2 bases from J, leaving 16 bases between. The length of the CDR3 is 15 residues. Germline V gives CDR1 SGHRS, CDR2 YFSETQ. CDR3 amino acids: CASSLRAAGPYEQYF. The CDR3 nucleotides read TGCGCCAGCAGCCTCCGGGCGGCGGGGCCCTACGAGCAGTACTTC.

The chain carries TRBV7-9 and TRBJ2-7; D unresolved. The V end was cut by 2 bases, the J end by 5 bases, with 4 bases between. The CDR3 sequence is 11 residues long. Germline values: CDR1 SEHNR, CDR2 FQNEAQ (reference sequence). This CDR3 is CASSLRDEQYF. CDR3 nucleotide sequence: TGTGCCAGCAGCTTACGGGACGAGCAGTACTTC.

The DNA of the CDR3 is TGTGCCAGCAGCTTAGCTGAGTCAGCGGGAGGGCGAAACAATGAGCAGTTCTTC. Its translation is CASSLAESAGGRNNEQFF. The chain links TRBV7-6 to TRBJ2-1; 10 nucleotides line up with TRBD2. The CDR3 is 18 residues long. V shed 0 bases, J shed 5 bases, and the junction held 10 bases outside the gene matches. In germline, CDR1 is SGHVS, CDR2 FNYEAQ. The whole variable domain, remainder taken from reference TRBV7-6 and TRBJ2-1, is GAGVSQSPRYKVTKRGQDVALRCDPISGHVSLYWYRQALGQGPEFLTYFNYEAQQDKSGLPNDRFSAERPEGSISTLTIQRTEQRDSAMYRCASSLAESAGGRNNEQFFGPGTRLTVL.

The chain combines TRBV2 with TRBJ2-3; 12 bases are shared with TRBD2. Germline assignment: CDR1 SNHLY and CDR2 FYNNEI. Unmatched junction bases numbered 6, after V lost 5 bases and J lost 6 bases. The CDR3 sequence is 15 residues long. CDR3 coding DNA: TGTGCCAGCAGTTCCCTAGCGGGAGGGCCGGATACGCAGTATTTT. Protein sequence: CASSSLAGGPDTQYF.

J is TRBJ2-7 and V is TRBV7-9, with D perhaps TRBD2 (6 bases). Trimming took off 4 bases at V and 3 bases at J, with 13 bases between the two ends. This CDR3 spans 14 amino acids. Germline CDR1 and CDR2: SEHNR and FQNEAQ (reference sequence). CDR3 bases: TGTGCCAGCAGCTCCGGAGCGGAGGGCTACGAGCAGTACTTC. It yields the protein CASSSGAEGYEQYF.

The chain combines TRBV19 with TRBJ2-5; 8 bases align to TRBD2. After removal of 5 bases from V and 1 base from J, the junction contained 3 bases not matched to a gene. The length of the CDR3 is 14 residues. The germline V gene encodes CDR1 LNHDA and CDR2 SQIVND (reference sequence). CDR3 loop: CASSPGGGQETQYF. The CDR3 DNA follows: TGTGCCAGTAGTCCGGGAGGGGGCCAAGAGACCCAGTACTTC.

In DNA form, the CDR3 reads TGTGCCAGCAGCCCCCGGGCTAGCGGAGATACGCAGTATTTT. As protein: CASSPRASGDTQYF. The rearrangement joins TRBV3-1 (or the pseudogene TRBV3-2) to TRBJ2-3; 7 bases are a match to TRBD2. Germline V gives CDR1 LGHDT, CDR2 YNNKEL (reference sequence). Trimming cost V 4 bases and J 5 bases; bases outside gene matches: 6. The CDR3 contains 14 residues.

This clone showed up many times. The chain employs TRBV7-3 and TRBJ2-6; 8 nucleotides line up with TRBD1. Looked up from germline, CDR1 is SGHTA and CDR2 is FQGTGA. This CDR3 contains 19 residues. The V segment lost 5 bases and the J segment 2 bases; nucleotides outside the gene matches: 14. CDR3 bases: TGTGCCAGCAGCGACCTCCCGGGACAGGCTAGGACTGGGGCCAACGTCCTGACTTTC. Translation: CASSDLPGQARTGANVLTF.

CDR3 sequence reads: CASSLSGQRTYNEQFF. CDR3 nucleotide sequence: TGTGCCAGCAGCTTGTCGGGACAGCGAACCTACAATGAGCAGTTCTTC. This chain uses TRBV5-4 with TRBJ2-1; TRBD1 aligns across 7 bases. Germline values: CDR1 SGHNT, CDR2 YYREEE (reference sequence). The V segment lost 1 base and the J segment 2 bases; nucleotides outside the gene matches: 6. The CDR3 is 16 amino acids.

The CDR3 spells CASRFGAGGGEQYF. The DNA of the CDR3 is TGTGCCAGCAGATTCGGTGCGGGAGGAGGCGAGCAGTACTTC. The chain has TRBV6-6 and TRBJ2-7, with TRBD2 matching 8 bases. Germline V gives CDR1 MNHNY, CDR2 SVGAGI (reference sequence). The CDR3 sequence is 14 residues long. Losses at the gene ends were 6 bases for V and 6 bases for J; bases not matched to a gene: 10.

CDR3 DNA: TGTGCCAGCAGTTACCCACTCCATCTCCCACCTAGGCAGTATTTT. It encodes CASSYPLHLPPRQYF. The V call is TRBV6-2 or TRBV6-3, the J call TRBJ2-3; D unresolved. The V gene's germline CDR1 is MNHEY and CDR2 SVGEGT. V gave up 2 bases and J gave up 11 bases, with 20 bases separating them. The CDR3 length is 15 residues.

The count of this clone is one. The chain recombines TRBV11-3 with TRBJ2-2; 11 nucleotides match TRBD2. V lost 6 bases and J lost 4; bases outside the gene matches: 4. This CDR3 region has 15 residues. Germline assignment: CDR1 SGHNT and CDR2 YENEEA. CDR3 coding DNA: TGTGCCAGCAGTAGTAGCGGGAGGGGCACCGGGGAGCTGTTTTTT. This encodes CASSSSGRGTGELFF.

This chain links TRBV19 with TRBJ1-5; 8 bases line up with TRBD1. CDR1 LNHDA and CDR2 SQIVND come from the germline V gene (reference sequence). V shed 9 bases and J 6 bases; nucleotides not matched to a gene: 10. This CDR3 is 14 amino acids long. The CDR3: CASKTGVGSQPQHF. For the CDR3, the DNA is TGTGCCAGCAAGACAGGGGTGGGGAGTCAGCCCCAGCATTTT.

CDR3 in DNA: TGCGCCAGCAGCCAAGCTAGCGGGAGCGATCCAGCCTACAATGAGCAGTTCTTC. It is translated as CASSQASGSDPAYNEQFF. The J gene is TRBJ2-1, the V gene TRBV4-1; TRBD2 aligns across 10 bases. The junction had 8 bases not matched to a gene; V was cut back by 1 base and J by 2 bases. CDR1 and CDR2 from the germline V gene are MGHRA and YSYEKL. The CDR3 contains 18 residues.

This chain joins TRBV6-1 and TRBJ2-3, with 10 bases that match TRBD2. This CDR3 region has 14 residues. The V gene end was trimmed by 2 bases and the J gene end by 9 bases; junction bases not matched to a gene: 5. Germline CDR1 MNHNS, CDR2 SASEGT. CDR3 region: CASSEQPTSGTQYF. The CDR3 DNA sequence: TGTGCCAGCAGTGAACAGCCGACTAGCGGGACGCAGTATTTT.